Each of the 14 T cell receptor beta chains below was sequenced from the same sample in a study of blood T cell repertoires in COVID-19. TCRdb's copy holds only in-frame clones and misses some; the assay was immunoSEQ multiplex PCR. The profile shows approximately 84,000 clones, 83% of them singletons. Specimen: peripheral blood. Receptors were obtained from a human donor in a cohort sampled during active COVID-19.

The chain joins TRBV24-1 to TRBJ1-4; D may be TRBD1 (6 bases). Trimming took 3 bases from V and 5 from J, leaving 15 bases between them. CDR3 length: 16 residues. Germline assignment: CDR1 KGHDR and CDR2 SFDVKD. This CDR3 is CATSDPSGDRNEKLFF. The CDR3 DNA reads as TGTGCCACCAGTGATCCTTCAGGGGATAGGAATGAAAAACTGTTTTTT.

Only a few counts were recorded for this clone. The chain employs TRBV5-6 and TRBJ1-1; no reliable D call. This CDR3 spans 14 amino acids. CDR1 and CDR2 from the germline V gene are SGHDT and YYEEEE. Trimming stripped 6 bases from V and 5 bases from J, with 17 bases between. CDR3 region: CASTTGGRETEAFF. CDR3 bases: TGTGCCAGCACCACCGGCGGGAGGGAAACTGAAGCTTTCTTT.

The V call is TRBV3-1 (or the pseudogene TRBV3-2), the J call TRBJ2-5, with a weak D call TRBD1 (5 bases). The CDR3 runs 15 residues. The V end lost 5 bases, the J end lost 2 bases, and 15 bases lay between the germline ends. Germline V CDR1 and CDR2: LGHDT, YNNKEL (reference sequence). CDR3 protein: CASSIDSRAQETQYF. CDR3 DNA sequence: TGTGCCAGCAGCATTGACAGCCGAGCACAAGAGACCCAGTACTTC.

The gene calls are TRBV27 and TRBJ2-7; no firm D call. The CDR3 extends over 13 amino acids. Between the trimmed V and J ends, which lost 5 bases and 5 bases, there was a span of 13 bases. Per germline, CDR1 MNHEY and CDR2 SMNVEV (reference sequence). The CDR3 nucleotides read TGTGCCAGCAGTCTCCTTCATCGGGACGAGCAGTACTTC. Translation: CASSLLHRDEQYF.

CDR3 protein: CASSQERTGNSPLHF. DNA of the CDR3: TGTGCCAGCAGCCAAGAGAGGACAGGAAATTCACCCCTCCACTTT. The chain employs TRBV3-1 (or the pseudogene TRBV3-2) and TRBJ1-6; 7 bases match TRBD1. The CDR3 is 15 residues long. In germline, CDR1 is LGHDT, CDR2 YNNKEL (reference sequence). The J segment lost 7 bases and the V segment lost 0 bases, leaving 3 bases of the junction unmatched.

The DNA of the CDR3 is TGTGCCAGCAGCTTATCTAGCTACAATGAGCAGTTCTTC. Translation: CASSLSSYNEQFF. The V and J genes are TRBV7-8 and TRBJ2-1; no clear D gene. There are 13 residues in the CDR3. The V end lost 2 bases, the J end lost 3 bases, and 5 bases lay between the germline ends. Per the germline V gene, CDR1 is SGHVS and CDR2 is FQNEAQ.

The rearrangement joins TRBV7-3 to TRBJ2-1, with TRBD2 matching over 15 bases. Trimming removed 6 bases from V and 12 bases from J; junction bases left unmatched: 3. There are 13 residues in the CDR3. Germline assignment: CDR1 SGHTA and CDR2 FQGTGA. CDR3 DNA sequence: TGTGCCAGCAGTCTGGGACTAGCGGGGGGGCAGTTCTTC. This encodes CASSLGLAGGQFF.

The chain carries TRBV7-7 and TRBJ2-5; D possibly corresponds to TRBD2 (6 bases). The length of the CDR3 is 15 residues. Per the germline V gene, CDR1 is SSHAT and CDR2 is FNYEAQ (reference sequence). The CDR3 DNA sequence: TGTGCTAGCGGAAACACCGGGACTCTGGGGGAGACCCAGTACTTC. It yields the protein CASGNTGTLGETQYF.

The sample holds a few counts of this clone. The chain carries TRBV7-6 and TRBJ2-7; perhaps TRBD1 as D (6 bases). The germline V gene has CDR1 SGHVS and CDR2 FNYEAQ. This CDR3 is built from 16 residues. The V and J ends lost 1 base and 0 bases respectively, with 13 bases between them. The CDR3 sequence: CASSLGQVGSSYEQYF. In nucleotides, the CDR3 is TGTGCCAGCAGCTTAGGACAGGTTGGGTCCTCCTACGAGCAGTACTTC.

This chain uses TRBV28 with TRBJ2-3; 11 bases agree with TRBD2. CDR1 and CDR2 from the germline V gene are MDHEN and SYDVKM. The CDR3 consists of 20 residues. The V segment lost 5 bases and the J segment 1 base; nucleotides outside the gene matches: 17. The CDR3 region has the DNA TGTGCCAGCAGTCCCCCCGGACTAGCGGGTACCAAATCGGGCACAGATACGCAGTATTTT. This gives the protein CASSPPGLAGTKSGTDTQYF.

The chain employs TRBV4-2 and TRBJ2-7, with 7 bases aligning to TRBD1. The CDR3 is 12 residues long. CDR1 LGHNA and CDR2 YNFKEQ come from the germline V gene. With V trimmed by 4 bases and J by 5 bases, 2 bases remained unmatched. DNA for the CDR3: TGTGCCAGCAGCCTTGACAGGGACGAGCAGTACTTC. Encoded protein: CASSLDRDEQYF.

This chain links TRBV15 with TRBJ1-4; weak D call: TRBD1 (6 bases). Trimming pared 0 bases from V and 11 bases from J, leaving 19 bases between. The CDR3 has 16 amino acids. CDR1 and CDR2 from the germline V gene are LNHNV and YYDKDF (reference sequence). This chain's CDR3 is CATSRDQGTPGRKLFF. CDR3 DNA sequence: TGTGCCACCAGCAGAGATCAGGGGACACCCGGGCGGAAACTGTTTTTT.

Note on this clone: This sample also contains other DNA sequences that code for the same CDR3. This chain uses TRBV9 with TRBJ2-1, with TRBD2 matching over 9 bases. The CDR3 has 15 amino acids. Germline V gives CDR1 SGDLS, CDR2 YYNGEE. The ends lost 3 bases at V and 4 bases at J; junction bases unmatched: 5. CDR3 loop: CASSELAGAYNEQFF. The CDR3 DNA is TGTGCCAGCAGCGAATTAGCGGGAGCATACAATGAGCAGTTCTTC.

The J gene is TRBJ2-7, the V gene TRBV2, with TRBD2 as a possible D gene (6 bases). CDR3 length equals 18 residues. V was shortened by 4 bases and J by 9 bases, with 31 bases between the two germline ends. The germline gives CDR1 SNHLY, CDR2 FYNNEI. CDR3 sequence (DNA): TGTGCCAGCAGTGTGACGGGGGTCAGGGTGTATTCAGGTGGTGTGCAGTACTTC. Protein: CASSVTGVRVYSGGVQYF.